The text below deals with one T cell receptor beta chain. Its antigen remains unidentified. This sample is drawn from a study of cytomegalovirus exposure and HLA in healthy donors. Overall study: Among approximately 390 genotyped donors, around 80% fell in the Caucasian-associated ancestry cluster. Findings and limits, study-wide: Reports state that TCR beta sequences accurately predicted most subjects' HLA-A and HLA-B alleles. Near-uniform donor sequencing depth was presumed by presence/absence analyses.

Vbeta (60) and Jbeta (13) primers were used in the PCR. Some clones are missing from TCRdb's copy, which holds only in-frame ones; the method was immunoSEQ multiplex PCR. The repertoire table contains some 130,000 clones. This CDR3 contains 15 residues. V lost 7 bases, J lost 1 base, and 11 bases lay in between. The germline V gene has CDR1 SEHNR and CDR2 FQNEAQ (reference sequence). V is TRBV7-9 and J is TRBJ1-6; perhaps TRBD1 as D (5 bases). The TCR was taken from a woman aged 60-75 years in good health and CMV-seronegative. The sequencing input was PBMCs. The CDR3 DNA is TGTGCCAGCAACGTCAGGGTTTCCTATAATTCACCCCTCCACTTT. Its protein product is CASNVRVSYNSPLHF.